This T cell receptor (beta chain) was retrieved from a study of vaccination effects on CD4 cells after COVID-19. Study-wide results and limits: Late in the post-vaccination period, infection-induced and vaccine-induced clones underwent marked clonal contraction. Early timepoints after infection were absent, and convalescent patients were few in the study.

Of note for this clone: No antigen is known for it.

Germline V gene sequence: CDR1 LNHDA, CDR2 SQIVND (reference sequence). Trimming removed 6 bases at V and 5 bases at J, with 19 bases between. This CDR3 has 15 amino acids. Clones were sequenced by immunoSEQ multiplex PCR, and TCRdb holds only the in-frame ones, with some missing. The top ten clones hold less than 15% of a sample with some 68,000 clones, about 80% of them seen once. Pools of viral peptides were used by the ViraFEST assay to expand antigen-specific CD4+ T cells ahead of sequencing. Following 10 days of culture, CD4+ T cells were isolated. None of the vaccinated had previously contracted SARS-CoV-2, and their nucleocapsid antibodies tested negative. Each well held a few million PBMC cultured with approximately 9.6 ug/ml peptides and around 11 IU/ml IL-2. Half-medium replacement with IL-2 medium occurred on days 3 and 7.

This TCR derives from a human donor who received a COVID-19 vaccine. This material consisted of CD4+ T cells from PBMCs cultured with SARS-CoV-2 spike peptides, taken before COVID-19 vaccination. The rearrangement uses TRBV19 and TRBJ2-5, with D tentatively TRBD2 (5 bases). The CDR3, as DNA: TGTGCCAGTAGCGCTTCGGGGATAACGTGGGAGACCCAGTACTTC. Translated, it gives CASSASGITWETQYF.